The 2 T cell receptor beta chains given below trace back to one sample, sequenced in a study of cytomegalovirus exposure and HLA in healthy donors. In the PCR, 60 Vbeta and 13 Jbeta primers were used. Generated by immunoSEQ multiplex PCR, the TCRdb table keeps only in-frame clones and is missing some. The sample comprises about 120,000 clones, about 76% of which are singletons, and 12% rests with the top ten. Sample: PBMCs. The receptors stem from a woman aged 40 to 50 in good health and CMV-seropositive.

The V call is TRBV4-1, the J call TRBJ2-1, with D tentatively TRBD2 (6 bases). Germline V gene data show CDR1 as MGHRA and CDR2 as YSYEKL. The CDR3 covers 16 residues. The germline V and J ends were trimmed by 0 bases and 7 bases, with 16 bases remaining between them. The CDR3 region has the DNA TGCGCCAGCAGCCAAGATACCAGAGGAGGGAGGAATGAGCAGTTCTTC. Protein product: CASSQDTRGGRNEQFF.

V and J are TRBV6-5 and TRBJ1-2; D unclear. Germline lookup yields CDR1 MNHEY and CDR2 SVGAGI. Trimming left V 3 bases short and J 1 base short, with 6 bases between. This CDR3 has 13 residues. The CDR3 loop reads CASSYSSNYGYTF. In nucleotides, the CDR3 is TGTGCCAGCAGTTATAGCAGTAACTATGGCTACACCTTC.